The sequence of this T cell receptor (beta chain) was determined in a study of T cells in Graves' hyperthyroidism and ophthalmopathy. From RNA transcripts, TCR beta CDR3 regions were amplified. An initial round of RT-PCR targeting the TCR CDR3 relied on the HTBI primer set. One entry per CDR3 protein, called by TCRdb with MiXCR from the multiplex PCR reads. The sample consists of hundreds of thousands of distinct CDR3 sequences, around 20% of them appearing once. Blood from later-ophthalmopathy patients was taken at first hyperthyroidism diagnosis. The source of the PBMCs was 10 ml of fresh peripheral blood. In regard to this clonotype: Its antigen is unidentified.

Study-level findings and limits: A model built on 13 V-J features separated ophthalmopathy from stable hyperthyroidism. The model identified upcoming ophthalmopathy a median approximately 6.5 months ahead of onset.

The germline V and J ends were trimmed by 5 bases and 5 bases, with 16 bases remaining between them. The CDR3 totals 15 residues. The germline V gene has CDR1 LGHDT and CDR2 YNNKEL (reference sequence). The receptor was isolated from a woman aged 50 to 60 with Graves' hyperthyroidism that later progressed to Graves' ophthalmopathy. The sample was blood. The V call is TRBV3-1, the J call TRBJ1-5; tentative D call: TRBD1 (5 bases). CDR3 in amino acids: CASSSHGAEDQPQHF. The CDR3 bases are TGTGCCAGCAGCTCCCACGGGGCAGAGGATCAGCCCCAGCATTTT.